The source of this TCR beta chain is a study of CD8+ T cells in alopecia areata. Study-wide results and caveats: Elevated clonality characterized lesional scalp relative to normal scalp, particularly in alopecia totalis/universalis.

cDNA serving as the sequencing template came from extracted, reverse transcribed RNA. Measured with immunoSEQ multiplex PCR; TCRdb has only the in-frame clones, and not every one. The sample contains over 150,000 clones, less than 70% of which appear only once. The junction had 7 bases not matched to a gene; V was cut back by 0 bases and J by 5 bases. This CDR3 is 15 amino acids long. Germline CDR1 is MGHDK and CDR2 is SYGVNS. The treatment: oral pan-JAK inhibitor, 5-10 mg twice daily. This clone was recorded a few times. As yet, its antigen is unknown. This TCR came from a human donor with alopecia areata. Specimen: CD8+ T cells sorted from blood, collected at week 24, from a patient treated with tofacitinib. This sequence joins TRBV25-1 and TRBJ2-7; 7 positions match TRBD2. The CDR3 region has the DNA TGTGCCAGCAGTGAATATGGGGGGGGACGTGACGAGCAGTACTTC. Translating it yields CASSEYGGGRDEQYF.